The 29 T cell receptor beta chains listed next were all sequenced from one sample in a study of blood T cell repertoires in COVID-19. Clones were read by immunoSEQ multiplex PCR, and TCRdb kept only the in-frame ones, dropping some. Here the sample spans roughly 180,000 clones, approximately 81% being singletons. The sequencing sample was made of PBMCs or T cells enriched from blood (not recorded which). These receptors were taken from a woman between 40 and 55 years old with acute COVID-19.

CDR3: CASKEVISGSSYNEQFF. The DNA of the CDR3 is TGTGCCAGTAAAGAGGTCATTAGCGGGAGCTCCTACAATGAGCAGTTCTTC. The chain joins TRBV19 to TRBJ2-1; 9 bases are a match to TRBD2. This CDR3 spans 17 amino acids. The junction had 10 bases not matched to a gene; V was cut back by 7 bases and J by 0 bases. Germline V CDR1 and CDR2: LNHDA, SQIVND (reference sequence).

The chain carries TRBV4-1 and TRBJ2-3; no definite D call. Germline CDR1 reads MGHRA; CDR2 reads YSYEKL. V shed 1 base and J shed 5 bases, with 10 bases lying between them. The CDR3 extends over 14 amino acids. DNA of the CDR3: TGCGCCAGCAGCCAAGGATATCCAGTAGATACGCAGTATTTT. It yields the protein CASSQGYPVDTQYF.

The chain employs TRBV14 and TRBJ2-1, with 7 positions matching TRBD2. Germline assignment: CDR1 SGHDN and CDR2 FVKESK. The CDR3 spans 18 residues. V shed 0 bases and J 10 bases; nucleotides not matched to a gene: 18. This CDR3 is CASSQDSAWLADSYEQFF. The CDR3, as DNA: TGTGCCAGCAGCCAAGATAGCGCTTGGCTAGCGGATTCATACGAGCAGTTCTTC.

This rearrangement joins TRBV19 to TRBJ1-5; the D gene is possibly TRBD1 (5 bases). Germline loops: CDR1 LNHDA, CDR2 SQIVND (reference sequence). This CDR3 comprises 12 residues. V was cut by 10 bases and J by 8 bases, with 15 bases left in between. CDR3 bases: TGTGCCACCAGGGAACGGGCGGAGCCCCAGCATTTT. This translates into CATRERAEPQHF.

This clone was counted a few times. This sequence joins TRBV9 and TRBJ1-2; 9 nucleotides agree with TRBD1. The CDR3 covers 17 residues. The germline CDR1 and CDR2 sequences are SGDLS and YYNGEE. With 3 bases clipped from V and 7 bases from J, the junction kept 16 bases outside the gene matches. CDR3 amino acids: CASSEGDRVALKSGYTF. The CDR3 nucleotides are TGTGCCAGCAGCGAGGGGGACAGGGTTGCGCTGAAGTCTGGCTACACCTTC.

The rearrangement joins TRBV14 to TRBJ1-1, with D perhaps matching TRBD1 (6 bases). This CDR3 is 15 amino acids long. Germline V gene lookup returns CDR1 SGHDN and CDR2 FVKESK. V was clipped by 1 base and J by 11 bases, with 20 bases between them. The CDR3 nucleotides read TGTGCCAGCAGCCAAGCAGTCCTACAAGGGGGAAAGGCTTTCTTT. This codes for CASSQAVLQGGKAFF. The variable domain in full, with the rest retrieved from reference TRBV14 and TRBJ1-1, is EAGVTQFPSHSVIEKGQTVTLRCDPISGHDNLYWYRRVMGKEIKFLLHFVKESKQDESGMPNNRFLAERTGGTYSTLKVQPAELEDSGVYFCASSQAVLQGGKAFFGQGTRLTVV.

V gene TRBV11-2 combines with J gene TRBJ2-7, with a possible D match to TRBD2 (6 bases). The germline V gene encodes CDR1 SGHAT and CDR2 FQNNGV. This CDR3 is built from 17 residues. Trimming removed 1 base from V and 0 bases from J, with 16 bases in between. CDR3 sequence reads: CASSLAEGLGDSYEQYF. The CDR3 DNA follows: TGTGCCAGCAGCTTAGCCGAGGGACTTGGAGACTCCTACGAGCAGTACTTC.

The chain is built from TRBV27 and TRBJ1-2; D gene ambiguous. Looked up from germline, CDR1 is MNHEY and CDR2 is SMNVEV (reference sequence). Trimming pared 0 bases from V and 3 bases from J, leaving 5 bases between. The CDR3 sequence is 13 residues long. This CDR3 reads CASSLSQYYGYTF. The CDR3 DNA reads TGTGCCAGCAGTTTATCACAGTACTATGGCTACACCTTC.

This clone was observed a handful of times. The V and J genes are TRBV5-3 and TRBJ2-7; D perhaps matches TRBD2 (6 bases). TRBV5-3 is filed as an ORF, its function uncertain. CDR3 length: 17 residues. Trimming left V 0 bases short and J 7 bases short, with 23 bases between. CDR3 in amino acids: CARSLDCGTITPPEQYV. The CDR3 DNA reads TGTGCCAGAAGCTTGGACTGCGGGACCATAACCCCTCCTGAGCAGTACGTC.

With respect to this clone: A single base separates this from a much larger clone, so it may be a read error. The identical CDR3 is also encoded by other nucleotide sequences in the sample. The CDR3 loop reads CASSLSGLAGGNTQYF. The CDR3 DNA is TGTGCCAGCAGCCTATCTGGACTAGCGGGAGGGAATACGCAGTATTTT. The gene calls are TRBV7-3 and TRBJ2-3, with 15 bases lining up with TRBD2. Germline CDR1 is SGHTA and CDR2 is FQGTGA. The CDR3 sequence is 16 residues long. Unmatched junction bases numbered 7, after V lost 5 bases and J lost 7 bases.

This rearrangement joins TRBV4-1 to TRBJ2-3, with 10 nucleotides matching TRBD2. After removal of 1 base from V and 1 base from J, the junction contained 11 bases not matched to a gene. CDR1 and CDR2 from the germline V gene are MGHRA and YSYEKL. There are 19 residues in the CDR3. Here the CDR3 reads CASSQVTLAGLIRTDTQYF. In DNA, the CDR3 is TGCGCCAGCAGCCAAGTTACACTAGCGGGGCTCATTCGCACAGATACGCAGTATTTT.

J is TRBJ2-1 and V is TRBV9; weak D call: TRBD1 (5 bases). The CDR3 extends over 16 amino acids. Per germline, CDR1 SGDLS and CDR2 YYNGEE. Deletions cut 1 base from V and 4 bases from J, with 15 bases between. The CDR3 region has the DNA TGTGCCAGCAGCGTACTGGGGCAGGGTGCTTACAATGAGCAGTTCTTC. Protein sequence: CASSVLGQGAYNEQFF.

The rearrangement uses TRBV6-1 and TRBJ2-7, with 8 bases matching TRBD1. Trimming at V came to 1 base and at J to 5 bases, leaving 7 bases not matched to a gene. Germline CDR1 reads MNHNS; CDR2 reads SASEGT. The CDR3 length is 15 residues. The CDR3 loop reads CASSEGTGGPHEQYF. CDR3 nucleotide sequence: TGTGCCAGCAGTGAAGGAACAGGGGGACCGCACGAGCAGTACTTC.

The CDR3 loop is CASSFQARTEAFF. CDR3 nucleotides: TGTGCCAGCAGCTTCCAGGCACGGACAGAAGCTTTCTTT. The V call is TRBV3-1 (or the pseudogene TRBV3-2), the J call TRBJ1-1; the D gene is possibly TRBD1 (5 bases). This CDR3 region has 13 residues. The ends were cut back, 5 bases at V and 8 bases at J, with 15 bases in the middle. Germline loops: CDR1 LGHDT, CDR2 YNNKEL (reference sequence).

The chain joins TRBV25-1 to TRBJ2-1; 12 bases map to TRBD2. The CDR3 runs 15 residues. Trimming took 4 bases from V and 9 from J; bases not matched to a gene: 7. Germline V CDR1 and CDR2: MGHDK, SYGVNS. Written as DNA, the CDR3 is TGTGCCAGCAGTGGACTAGCGGGGGCCCTGGGTGAGCAGTTCTTC. This sequence encodes CASSGLAGALGEQFF.

The chain employs TRBV7-2 and TRBJ2-7; perhaps TRBD1 as D (6 bases). The V and J ends lost 2 bases and 4 bases respectively, with 12 bases between them. From germline, CDR1 is SGHTA and CDR2 FQGNSA. CDR3 length: 14 amino acids. CDR3 amino acids: CASSLLGASYEQYF. The CDR3 DNA reads TGTGCCAGCAGCTTATTGGGGGCGAGTTACGAGCAGTACTTC. Filled out from reference TRBV7-2 and TRBJ2-7, the complete variable domain reads GAGVSQSPSNKVTEKGKDVELRCDPISGHTALYWYRQSLGQGLEFLIYFQGNSAPDKSGLPSDRFSAERTGGSVSTLTIQRTQQEDSAVYLCASSLLGASYEQYFGPGTRLTVT.

V usage is TRBV5-1 and J usage is TRBJ2-1, with TRBD2 identical over 10 bases. The CDR3 contains 16 residues. The germline CDR1 and CDR2 sequences are SGHRS and YFSETQ. V trimming: 4 bases; J trimming: 4 bases; junction bases outside the gene matches: 8. DNA for the CDR3: TGCGCCAGCAGCAAGGTAGCGGGAGGTCCGTACAATGAGCAGTTCTTC. Protein product: CASSKVAGGPYNEQFF.

V and J are TRBV5-1 and TRBJ1-3; D ambiguous. CDR1 and CDR2 (germline): SGHRS, YFSETQ. Trimming removed 4 bases from V and 0 bases from J, with 5 bases in between. The CDR3 sequence is 13 residues long. This CDR3 is CASSIGSGNTIYF. Written as DNA, the CDR3 is TGCGCCAGCAGCATCGGCTCTGGAAACACCATATATTTT.

The V call is TRBV7-9, the J call TRBJ2-1, with 10 nucleotides matching TRBD2. The CDR3 totals 17 residues. Germline assignment: CDR1 SEHNR and CDR2 FQNEAQ (reference sequence). J lost 6 bases, V lost 0 bases, and 8 bases had no gene match. CDR3 amino acids: CASSLAFGAGGPNEQFF. CDR3 DNA sequence: TGTGCCAGCAGCTTAGCGTTTGGAGCGGGAGGGCCCAATGAGCAGTTCTTC.

The chain carries TRBV19 and TRBJ1-1; perhaps TRBD1 as D (6 bases). This CDR3 is built from 14 residues. CDR1 is LNHDA and CDR2 is SQIVND in the germline V gene (reference sequence). V lost 5 bases, J lost 6 bases, and 16 bases lay in between. CDR3 protein: CASSPGVARAEAFF. The DNA for the CDR3 is TGTGCCAGTAGTCCAGGGGTAGCGAGGGCTGAAGCTTTCTTT.

V gene TRBV6-6 combines with J gene TRBJ2-6; possibly TRBD2 for D (5 bases). Per germline, CDR1 MNHNY and CDR2 SVGAGI (reference sequence). Trimming stripped 4 bases from V and 4 bases from J, with 8 bases between. The CDR3 contains 14 residues. CDR3 coding DNA: TGTGCCAGCAGTTTGGAGGAAGGGGCCAACGTCCTGACTTTC. It encodes CASSLEEGANVLTF.

This chain uses TRBV7-2 with TRBJ2-1; TRBD2 aligns across 10 bases. V dropped 1 base and J dropped 2; count of bases not matched to a gene: 2. The CDR3 has 16 residues. Germline V lookup: CDR1 SGHTA, CDR2 FQGNSA. DNA of the CDR3: TGTGCCAGCAGCTTAGACAGCGGGAGGGCCTACAATGAGCAGTTCTTC. Translating it yields CASSLDSGRAYNEQFF.

At least ten counts were recorded for this clone. J is TRBJ1-2 and V is TRBV6-5; possible D gene TRBD1, 6 bases. The CDR3 consists of 14 residues. Trimming stripped 7 bases from V and 5 bases from J, with 17 bases between. CDR1 is MNHEY, CDR2 SVGAGI, per germline. In DNA form, the CDR3 reads TGTGCCAGCACCCTGGGGGGGCGAGGGTATGGCTACACCTTC. Amino acid sequence: CASTLGGRGYGYTF.

V and J are TRBV6-5 and TRBJ2-7, with TRBD2 matching 9 bases. Germline trimming cut 0 bases from V and 3 bases from J; bases unmatched to any gene: 6. The CDR3 totals 16 residues. Germline CDR1 MNHEY, CDR2 SVGAGI. CDR3 region: CASSYSAGGSIYEQYV. The CDR3, as DNA: TGTGCCAGCAGTTACTCTGCGGGAGGGTCCATCTACGAGCAGTACGTC.

The rearrangement joins TRBV10-3 to TRBJ1-2; D remains unclear. Trimming stripped 4 bases from V and 0 bases from J, with 9 bases between. Germline V gene lookup returns CDR1 ENHRY and CDR2 SYGVKD. The CDR3 length is 14 residues. DNA for the CDR3: TGTGCCATCAGTGCTGAGCTAGCTAACTATGGCTACACCTTC. Its protein product is CAISAELANYGYTF.

This clone occurred once. The V gene is TRBV7-9, the J gene TRBJ2-5, with 9 nucleotides matching TRBD1. After removal of 5 bases from V and 1 base from J, the junction contained 5 bases not matched to a gene. From germline, CDR1 is SEHNR and CDR2 FQNEAQ (reference sequence). The CDR3 sequence is 15 residues long. CDR3 nucleotides: TGTGCCAGCAGCGAAGAGGACAGGGGCCAAGAGACCCAGTACTTC. It yields the protein CASSEEDRGQETQYF.

With regard to this clone: The junction shows a germline mismatch at one end, possibly a read error. The chain uses TRBV7-7 and TRBJ2-3; 7 nucleotides align to TRBD1. This CDR3 has 14 residues. CDR1 is SSHAT, CDR2 FNYEAQ, per germline (reference sequence). The CDR3, as DNA: TGTGCTAGCAGCCCTACAGGGGGCACAGATACGCAGTATTTT. It codes for CASSPTGGTDTQYF.

The CDR3 sequence is CASSRGGTGETEAFF. In DNA, the CDR3 is TGTGCCAGCAGTAGGGGAGGGACAGGGGAAACTGAAGCTTTCTTT. The chain links TRBV6-5 to TRBJ1-1; 10 bases line up with TRBD1. After removal of 5 bases from V and 5 bases from J, the junction contained 8 bases not matched to a gene. Germline loops: CDR1 MNHEY, CDR2 SVGAGI. The CDR3 runs 15 residues.

The chain uses TRBV5-5 and TRBJ2-7, with 13 nucleotides matching TRBD2. The germline gives CDR1 SGHKS, CDR2 YYEKEE (reference sequence). The CDR3 is 16 residues long. Germline trimming cut 3 bases from V and 5 bases from J; bases unmatched to any gene: 8. The CDR3 protein is CASSSKPGLAGNEQYF. The CDR3 nucleotides read TGTGCCAGCAGCTCGAAACCGGGACTAGCGGGAAACGAGCAGTACTTC.